A selection of T cell receptor beta chains follows, all from one sample in a study of T cells in narcolepsy. The method was immunoSEQ multiplex PCR; TCRdb's version includes in-frame clones alone and lacks a portion of them. The sample has tens of thousands of clones, approximately 80% seen once. Source material: CD45RA- memory CD4+ T cells from PBMCs. Source of these receptors: a human donor with narcolepsy. Each CDR3 is given without its conserved first and last residue.

J,V,CDR3
TRBJ2-3,TRBV7-3,ASSQPTGLGDTQY
TRBJ1-1,TRBV30,AWREDRLNTEAF
TRBJ1-5,TRBV11-2,ASSPHPTNQPQH
TRBJ2-4,TRBV4-1,ASSQEGGLAGVLAKNIQY
TRBJ1-2,TRBV19,ASSTGGSNYGYT
TRBJ2-2,TRBV18,ASSPRLAGGVNTGELF
TRBJ2-3,TRBV5-4,ASSLAGTPSTDTQY
TRBJ1-4,TRBV14,ASSQSREKLF
TRBJ2-7,TRBV7-9,ASSPWTNIYEQY
TRBJ2-2,TRBV10-3,AISGGQGGTGELF
TRBJ2-7,TRBV29-1,SVQTSGSDWSEQY
TRBJ1-2,TRBV7-2,ASSPGQTYGYT
TRBJ2-5,TRBV7-9,ASSPGWGQGAEETQY
TRBJ2-5,TRBV6-6,ASSYRQAEEQY
TRBJ1-1,TRBV4-1,ASSQGGQMNTEAF
TRBJ2-2,TRBV15,ATSRDRGQGRAGELF
TRBJ2-7,TRBV7-2,ASSLSGSLYEQY
TRBJ1-2,TRBV6-5,ASSQGQINGYT
TRBJ2-2,TRBV6-1,ASSQGPNTGELF
TRBJ1-2,TRBV15,ATSQAGGSGYT
TRBJ1-3,TRBV14,ASSQVRRTDSGNTIY
TRBJ2-7,TRBV4-2,ASSQAPGYEQY
TRBJ1-5,TRBV7-2,ASSGRDSVFHQPQH
TRBJ1-2,TRBV11-2,ASSPKGDGYT
TRBJ2-1,TRBV11-2,ASRVLANEQF
TRBJ2-1,TRBV27,ASSLRYGDRRPNEQF
TRBJ2-3,TRBV7-2,ASSLGPPSGGTDTQY
TRBJ1-5,TRBV6-1,ASSSAFGNQPQH
TRBJ2-5,TRBV7-2,ASSSPEGAGGRKTQY
TRBJ1-6,TRBV7-9,ASSLGGSYNSPLH
TRBJ1-5,TRBV6-1,ASSEQGAVSNQPQH
TRBJ1-5,TRBV7-2,ASSIRGDQPQH
TRBJ1-2,TRBV5-6,ASSYGTGAGGYT
TRBJ1-1,TRBV2,ASSLGELNTEAF
TRBJ2-7,TRBV4-2,ASSQDASGRSYEQY
NA,TRBV6-6,ASRLGTDSSYEQY
TRBJ1-1,TRBV30,AWSVWGTENTEAF